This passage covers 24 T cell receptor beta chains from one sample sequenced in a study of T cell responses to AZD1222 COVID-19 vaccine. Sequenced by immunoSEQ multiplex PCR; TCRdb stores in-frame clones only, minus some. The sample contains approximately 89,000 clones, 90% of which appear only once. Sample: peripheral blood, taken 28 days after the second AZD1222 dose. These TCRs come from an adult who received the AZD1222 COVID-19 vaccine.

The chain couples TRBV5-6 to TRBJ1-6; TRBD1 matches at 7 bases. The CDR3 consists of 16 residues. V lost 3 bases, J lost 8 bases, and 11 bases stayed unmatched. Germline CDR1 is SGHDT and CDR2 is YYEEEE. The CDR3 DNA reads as TGTGCCAGCAGCTCCACAGGGGCCGCGGATGATTCACCCCTCCACTTT. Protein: CASSSTGAADDSPLHF.

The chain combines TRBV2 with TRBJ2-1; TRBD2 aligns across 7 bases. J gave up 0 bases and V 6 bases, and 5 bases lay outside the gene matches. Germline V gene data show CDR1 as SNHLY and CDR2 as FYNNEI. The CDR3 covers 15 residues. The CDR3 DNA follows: TGTGCCAGCAGGAGGACGGGGGGCTCCTACAATGAGCAGTTCTTC. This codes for CASRRTGGSYNEQFF.

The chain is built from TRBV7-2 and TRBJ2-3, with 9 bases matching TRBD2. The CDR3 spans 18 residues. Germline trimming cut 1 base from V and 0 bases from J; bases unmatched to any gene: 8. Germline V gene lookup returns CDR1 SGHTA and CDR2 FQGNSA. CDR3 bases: TGTGCCAGCAGCTTAGTACTAGCGGGTCCCACTAGCACAGATACGCAGTATTTT. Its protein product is CASSLVLAGPTSTDTQYF.

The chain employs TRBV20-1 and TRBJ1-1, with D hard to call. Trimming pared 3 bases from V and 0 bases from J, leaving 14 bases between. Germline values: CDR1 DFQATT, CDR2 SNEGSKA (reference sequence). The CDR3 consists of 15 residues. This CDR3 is CSASEGSLLNTEAFF. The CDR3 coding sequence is TGCAGTGCTAGTGAAGGGTCTTTACTGAACACTGAAGCTTTCTTT.

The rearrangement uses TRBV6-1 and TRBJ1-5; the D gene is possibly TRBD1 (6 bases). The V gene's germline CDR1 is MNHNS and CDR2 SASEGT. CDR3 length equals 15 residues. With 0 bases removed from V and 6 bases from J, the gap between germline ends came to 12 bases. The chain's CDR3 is CASSEAGGPSQPQHF. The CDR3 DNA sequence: TGTGCCAGCAGTGAAGCGGGGGGGCCAAGTCAGCCCCAGCATTTT.

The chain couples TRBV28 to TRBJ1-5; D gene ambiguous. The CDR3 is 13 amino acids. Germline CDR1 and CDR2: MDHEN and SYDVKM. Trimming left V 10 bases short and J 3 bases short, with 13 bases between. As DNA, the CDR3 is TGTGCCACTGTCAGGAGCCCCAATCAGCCCCAGCATTTT. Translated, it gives CATVRSPNQPQHF.

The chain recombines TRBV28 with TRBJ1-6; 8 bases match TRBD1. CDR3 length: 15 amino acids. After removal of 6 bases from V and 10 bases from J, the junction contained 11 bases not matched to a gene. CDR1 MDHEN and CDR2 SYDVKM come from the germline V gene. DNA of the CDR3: TGTGCCAGCAGACCAAGGACAGGGAATGGGTCACCCCTCCACTTT. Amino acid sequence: CASRPRTGNGSPLHF.

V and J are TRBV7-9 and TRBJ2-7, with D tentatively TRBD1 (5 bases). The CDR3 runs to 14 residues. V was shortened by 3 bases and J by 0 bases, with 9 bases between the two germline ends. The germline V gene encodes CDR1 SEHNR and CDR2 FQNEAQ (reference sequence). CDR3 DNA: TGTGCCAGCAGCTTGGACACCAGCTCCTACGAGCAGTACTTC. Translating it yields CASSLDTSSYEQYF. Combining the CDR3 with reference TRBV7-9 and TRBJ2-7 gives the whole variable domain DTGVSQNPRHKITKRGQNVTFRCDPISEHNRLYWYRQTLGQGPEFLTYFQNEAQLEKSRLLSDRFSAERPKGSFSTLEIQRTEQGDSAMYLCASSLDTSSYEQYFGPGTRLTVT.

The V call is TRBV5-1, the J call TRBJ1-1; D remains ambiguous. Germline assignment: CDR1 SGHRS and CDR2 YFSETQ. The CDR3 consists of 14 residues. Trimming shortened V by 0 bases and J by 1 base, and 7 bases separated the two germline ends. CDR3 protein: CASSLDSGNTEAFF. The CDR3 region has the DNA TGCGCCAGCAGCTTGGATTCGGGGAACACTGAAGCTTTCTTT.

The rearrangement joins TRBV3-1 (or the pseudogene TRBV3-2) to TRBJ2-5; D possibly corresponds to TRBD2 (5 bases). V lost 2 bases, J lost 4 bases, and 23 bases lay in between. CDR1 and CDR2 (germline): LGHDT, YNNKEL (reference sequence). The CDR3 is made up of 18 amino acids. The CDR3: CASSQTDFRGVILETQYF. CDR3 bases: TGTGCCAGCAGCCAAACGGACTTCCGTGGGGTAATTTTAGAGACCCAGTACTTC.

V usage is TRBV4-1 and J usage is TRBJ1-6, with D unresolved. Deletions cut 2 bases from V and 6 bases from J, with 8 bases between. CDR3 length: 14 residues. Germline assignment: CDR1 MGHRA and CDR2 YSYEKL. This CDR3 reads CASSQWAINSPLHF. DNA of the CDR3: TGCGCCAGCAGCCAATGGGCCATTAATTCACCCCTCCACTTT.

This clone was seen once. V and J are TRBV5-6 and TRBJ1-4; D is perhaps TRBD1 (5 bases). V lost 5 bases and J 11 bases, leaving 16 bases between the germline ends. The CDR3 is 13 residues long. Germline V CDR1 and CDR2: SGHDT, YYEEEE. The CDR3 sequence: CASRRTPEPKLFF. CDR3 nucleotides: TGTGCCAGCAGAAGGACACCCGAACCCAAACTGTTTTTT.

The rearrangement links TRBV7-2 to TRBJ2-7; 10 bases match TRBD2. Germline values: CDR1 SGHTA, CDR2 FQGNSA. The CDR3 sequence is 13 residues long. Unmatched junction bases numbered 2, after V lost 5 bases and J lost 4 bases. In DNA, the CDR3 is TGTGCCAGCAGCCGGACTAGCGGTTACGAGCAGTACTTC. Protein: CASSRTSGYEQYF.

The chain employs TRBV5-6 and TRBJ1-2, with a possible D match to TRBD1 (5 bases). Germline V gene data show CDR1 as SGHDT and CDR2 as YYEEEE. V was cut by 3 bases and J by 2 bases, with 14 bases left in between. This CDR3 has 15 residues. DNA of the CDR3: TGTGCCAGCAGCTGGACGGGGGAGGGCAACTATGGCTACACCTTC. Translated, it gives CASSWTGEGNYGYTF.

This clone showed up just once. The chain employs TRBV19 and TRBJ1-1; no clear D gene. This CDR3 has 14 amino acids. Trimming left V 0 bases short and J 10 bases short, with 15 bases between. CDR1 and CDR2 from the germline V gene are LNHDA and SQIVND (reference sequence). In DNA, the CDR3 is TGTGCCAGTAGTATAGATCTATCGGCAGGCCGAGCTTTCTTT. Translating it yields CASSIDLSAGRAFF.

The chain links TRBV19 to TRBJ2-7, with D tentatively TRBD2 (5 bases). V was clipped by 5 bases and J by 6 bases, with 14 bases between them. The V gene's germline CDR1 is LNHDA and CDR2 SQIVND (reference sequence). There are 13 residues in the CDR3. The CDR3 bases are TGTGCCAGTAGTGTGACGGGTGCGGGCGAGCAGTACTTC. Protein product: CASSVTGAGEQYF. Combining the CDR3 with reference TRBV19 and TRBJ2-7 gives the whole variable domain DGGITQSPKYLFRKEGQNVTLSCEQNLNHDAMYWYRQDPGQGLRLIYYSQIVNDFQKGDIAEGYSVSREKKESFPLTVTSAQKNPTAFYLCASSVTGAGEQYFGPGTRLTVT.

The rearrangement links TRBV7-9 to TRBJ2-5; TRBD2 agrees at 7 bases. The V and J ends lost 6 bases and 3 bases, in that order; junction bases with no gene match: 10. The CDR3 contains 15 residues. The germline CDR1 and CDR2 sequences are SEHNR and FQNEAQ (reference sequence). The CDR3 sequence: CASSATSTEEETQYF. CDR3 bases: TGTGCCAGCAGTGCGACTAGCACCGAGGAAGAGACCCAGTACTTC.

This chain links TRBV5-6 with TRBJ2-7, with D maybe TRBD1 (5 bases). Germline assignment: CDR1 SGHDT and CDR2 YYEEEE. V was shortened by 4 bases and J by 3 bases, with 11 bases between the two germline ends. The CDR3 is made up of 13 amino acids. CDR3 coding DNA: TGTGCCAGCAGCCGGATCGACAGCTACGAGCAGTACTTC. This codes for CASSRIDSYEQYF.

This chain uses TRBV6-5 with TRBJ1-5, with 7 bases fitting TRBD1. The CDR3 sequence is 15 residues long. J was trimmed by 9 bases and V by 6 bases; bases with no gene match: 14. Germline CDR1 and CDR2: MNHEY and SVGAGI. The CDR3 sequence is CASRPAQGTVWPQHF. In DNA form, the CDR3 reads TGTGCCAGCAGACCAGCACAGGGGACCGTCTGGCCCCAGCATTTT.

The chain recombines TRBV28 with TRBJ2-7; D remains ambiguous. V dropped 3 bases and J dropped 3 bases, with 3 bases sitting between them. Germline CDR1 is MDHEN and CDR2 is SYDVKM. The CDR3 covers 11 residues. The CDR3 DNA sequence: TGTGCCAGCAGTTTCGGCTACGAGCAGTACTTC. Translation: CASSFGYEQYF.

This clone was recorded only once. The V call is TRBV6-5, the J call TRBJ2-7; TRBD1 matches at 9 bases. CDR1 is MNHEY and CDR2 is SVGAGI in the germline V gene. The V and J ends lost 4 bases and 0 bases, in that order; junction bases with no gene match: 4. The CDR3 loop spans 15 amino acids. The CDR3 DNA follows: TGTGCCAGCAGTTCGGGACAGGGATTCTCCTACGAGCAGTACTTC. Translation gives CASSSGQGFSYEQYF.

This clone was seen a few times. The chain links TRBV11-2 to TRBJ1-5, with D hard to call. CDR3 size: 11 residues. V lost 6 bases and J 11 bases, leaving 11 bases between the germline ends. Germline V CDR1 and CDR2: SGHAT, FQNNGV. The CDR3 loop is CASSPCWAQHF. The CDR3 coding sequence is TGTGCCAGCAGTCCTTGTTGGGCCCAGCATTTT.

The CDR3 loop is CASSLPTGDTDTQYF. The CDR3 DNA follows: TGCGCCAGCAGCCTCCCGACCGGGGACACAGATACGCAGTATTTT. This rearrangement joins TRBV5-1 to TRBJ2-3, with a tentative D call TRBD2 (5 bases). CDR3 length: 15 residues. Trimming took off 4 bases at V and 2 bases at J, with 14 bases between the two ends. Germline V lookup: CDR1 SGHRS, CDR2 YFSETQ. Based on the CDR3 plus reference TRBV5-1 and TRBJ2-3, the full variable domain is KAGVTQTPRYLIKTRGQQVTLSCSPISGHRSVSWYQQTPGQGLQFLFEYFSETQRNKGNFPGRFSGRQFSNSRSEMNVSTLELGDSALYLCASSLPTGDTDTQYFGPGTRLTVL.

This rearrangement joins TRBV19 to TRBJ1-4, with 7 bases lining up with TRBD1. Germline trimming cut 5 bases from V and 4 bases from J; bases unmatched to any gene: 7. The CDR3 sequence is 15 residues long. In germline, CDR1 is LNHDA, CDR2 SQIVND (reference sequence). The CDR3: CASSFTGVFNEKLFF. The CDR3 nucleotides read TGTGCCAGTAGTTTCACAGGGGTCTTTAATGAAAAACTGTTTTTT.